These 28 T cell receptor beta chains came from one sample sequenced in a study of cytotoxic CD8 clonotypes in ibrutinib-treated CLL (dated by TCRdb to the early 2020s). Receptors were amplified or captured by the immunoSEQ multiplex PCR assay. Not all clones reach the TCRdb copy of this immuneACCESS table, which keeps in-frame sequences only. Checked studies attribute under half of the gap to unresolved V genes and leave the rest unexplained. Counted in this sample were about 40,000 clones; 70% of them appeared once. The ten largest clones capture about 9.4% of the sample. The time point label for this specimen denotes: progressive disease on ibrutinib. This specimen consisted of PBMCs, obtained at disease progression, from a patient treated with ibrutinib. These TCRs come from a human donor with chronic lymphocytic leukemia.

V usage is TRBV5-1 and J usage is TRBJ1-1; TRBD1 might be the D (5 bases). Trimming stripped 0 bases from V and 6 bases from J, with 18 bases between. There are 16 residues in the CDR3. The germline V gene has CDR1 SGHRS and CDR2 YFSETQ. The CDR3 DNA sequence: TGCGCCAGCAGCTTGGGGTCAGGGACTTTGTTCGCTGAAGCTTTCTTT. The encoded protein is CASSLGSGTLFAEAFF.

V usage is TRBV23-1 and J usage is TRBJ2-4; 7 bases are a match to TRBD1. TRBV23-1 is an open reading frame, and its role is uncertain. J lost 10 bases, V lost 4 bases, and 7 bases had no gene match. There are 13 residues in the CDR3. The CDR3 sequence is CASSLDRDGIQYF. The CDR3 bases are TGCGCCAGCAGTCTTGACAGGGATGGGATTCAGTACTTC.

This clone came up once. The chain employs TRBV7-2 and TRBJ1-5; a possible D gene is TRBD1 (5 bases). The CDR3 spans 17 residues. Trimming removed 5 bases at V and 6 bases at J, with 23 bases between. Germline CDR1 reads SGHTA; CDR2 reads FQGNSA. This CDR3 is CASSPGAGGRGTQPQHF. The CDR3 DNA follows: TGTGCCAGCAGCCCCGGCGCGGGCGGGCGGGGGACTCAGCCCCAGCATTTT.

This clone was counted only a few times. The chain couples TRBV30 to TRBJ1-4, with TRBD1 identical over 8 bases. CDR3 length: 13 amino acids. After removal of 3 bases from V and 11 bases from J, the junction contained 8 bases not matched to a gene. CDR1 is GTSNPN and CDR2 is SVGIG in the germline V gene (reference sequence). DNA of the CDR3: TGTGCCTGGAGCACAGGGGGGTCAGGGAAACTGTTTTTT. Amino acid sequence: CAWSTGGSGKLFF.

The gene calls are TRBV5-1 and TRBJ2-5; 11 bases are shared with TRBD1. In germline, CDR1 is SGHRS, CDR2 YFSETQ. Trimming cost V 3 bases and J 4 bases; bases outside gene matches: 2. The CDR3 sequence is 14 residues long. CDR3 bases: TGCGCCAGCAGCTCGGGACAGGGGGGAGAGACCCAGTACTTC. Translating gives CASSSGQGGETQYF.

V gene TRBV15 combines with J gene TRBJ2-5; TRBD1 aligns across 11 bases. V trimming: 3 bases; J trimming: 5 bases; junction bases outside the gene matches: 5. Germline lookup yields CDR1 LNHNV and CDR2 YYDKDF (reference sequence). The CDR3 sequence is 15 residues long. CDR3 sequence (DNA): TGTGCCACCAGCAGGGGACAGGGGGGTGAGGAGACCCAGTACTTC. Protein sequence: CATSRGQGGEETQYF.

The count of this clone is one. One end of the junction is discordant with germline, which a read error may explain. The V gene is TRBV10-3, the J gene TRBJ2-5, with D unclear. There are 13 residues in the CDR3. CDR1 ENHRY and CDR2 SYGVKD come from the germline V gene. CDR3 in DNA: TGTGCCATCAGAGAGTTTTTTAAAGAGACCCAGTACTTC. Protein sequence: CAIREFFKETQYF.

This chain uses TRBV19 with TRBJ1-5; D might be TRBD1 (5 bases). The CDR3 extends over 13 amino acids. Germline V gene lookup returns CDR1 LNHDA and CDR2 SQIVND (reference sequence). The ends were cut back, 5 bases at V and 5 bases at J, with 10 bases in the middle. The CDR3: CASSGAQDQPQHF. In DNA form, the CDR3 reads TGTGCCAGTAGTGGGGCCCAGGATCAGCCCCAGCATTTT.

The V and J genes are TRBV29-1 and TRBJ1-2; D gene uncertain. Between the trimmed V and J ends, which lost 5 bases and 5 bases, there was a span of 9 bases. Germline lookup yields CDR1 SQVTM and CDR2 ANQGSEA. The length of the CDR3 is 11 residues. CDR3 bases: TGCAGCGTTCTCAGCCAGTATGGCTACACCTTC. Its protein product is CSVLSQYGYTF.

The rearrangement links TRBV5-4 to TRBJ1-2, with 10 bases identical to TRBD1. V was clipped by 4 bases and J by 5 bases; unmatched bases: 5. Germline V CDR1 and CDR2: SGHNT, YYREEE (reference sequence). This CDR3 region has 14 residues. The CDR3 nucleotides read TGTGCCAGCAGCCCAGGACAGGGGGGATATGGCTACACCTTC. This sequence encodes CASSPGQGGYGYTF.

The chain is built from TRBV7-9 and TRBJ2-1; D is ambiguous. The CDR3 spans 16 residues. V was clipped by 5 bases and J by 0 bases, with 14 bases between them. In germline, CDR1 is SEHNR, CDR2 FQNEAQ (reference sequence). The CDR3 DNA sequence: TGTGCCAGCAGCCTCCGCAAGGGTTACTCCTACAATGAGCAGTTCTTC. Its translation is CASSLRKGYSYNEQFF. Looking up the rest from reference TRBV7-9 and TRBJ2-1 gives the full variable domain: DTGVSQNPRHKITKRGQNVTFRCDPISEHNRLYWYRQTLGQGPEFLTYFQNEAQLEKSRLLSDRFSAERPKGSFSTLEIQRTEQGDSAMYLCASSLRKGYSYNEQFFGPGTRLTVL.

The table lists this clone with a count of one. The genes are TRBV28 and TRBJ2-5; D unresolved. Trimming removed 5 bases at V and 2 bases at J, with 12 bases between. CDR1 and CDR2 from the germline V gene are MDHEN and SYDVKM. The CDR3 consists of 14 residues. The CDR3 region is CASSPLLGQETQYF. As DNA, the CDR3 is TGTGCCAGCAGTCCCCTCCTAGGGCAAGAGACCCAGTACTTC.

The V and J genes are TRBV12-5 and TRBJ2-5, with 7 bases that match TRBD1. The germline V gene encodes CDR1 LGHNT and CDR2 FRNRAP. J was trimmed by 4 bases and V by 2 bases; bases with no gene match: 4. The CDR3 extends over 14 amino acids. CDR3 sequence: CASGLTGQRETQYF. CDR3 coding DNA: TGTGCTAGTGGTTTGACGGGACAGCGAGAGACCCAGTACTTC.

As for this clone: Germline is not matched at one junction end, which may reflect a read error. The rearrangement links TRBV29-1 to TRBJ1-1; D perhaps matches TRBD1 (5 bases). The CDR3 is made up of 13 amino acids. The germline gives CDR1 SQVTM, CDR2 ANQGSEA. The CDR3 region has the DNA TGCAGCGTCGAAGGGACCGGGAACACTGAAGCTTTCTTT. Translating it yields CSVEGTGNTEAFF. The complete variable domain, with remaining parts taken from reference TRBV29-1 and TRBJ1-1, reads SAVISQKPSRDICQRGTSLTIQCQVDSQVTMMFWYRQQPGQSLTLIATANQGSEATYESGFVIDKFPISRPNLTFSTLTVSNMSPEDSSIYLCSVEGTGNTEAFFGQGTRLTVV.

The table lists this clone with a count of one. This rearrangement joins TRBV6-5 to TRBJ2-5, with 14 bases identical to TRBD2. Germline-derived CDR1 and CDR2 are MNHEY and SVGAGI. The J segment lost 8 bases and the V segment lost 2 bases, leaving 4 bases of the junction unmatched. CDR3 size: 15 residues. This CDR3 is CASSYAGLAGGTQYF. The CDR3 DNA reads TGTGCCAGCAGTTACGCCGGACTAGCGGGAGGAACCCAGTACTTC.

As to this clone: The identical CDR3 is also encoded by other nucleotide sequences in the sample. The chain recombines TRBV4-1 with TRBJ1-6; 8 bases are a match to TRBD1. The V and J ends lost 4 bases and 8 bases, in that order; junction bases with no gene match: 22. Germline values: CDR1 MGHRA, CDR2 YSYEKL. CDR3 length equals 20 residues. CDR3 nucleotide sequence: TGCGCCAGCAGCCGACGAGTGGGGCAGGGGGCCGGAAGGGGCGATTCACCCCTCCACTTT. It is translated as CASSRRVGQGAGRGDSPLHF.

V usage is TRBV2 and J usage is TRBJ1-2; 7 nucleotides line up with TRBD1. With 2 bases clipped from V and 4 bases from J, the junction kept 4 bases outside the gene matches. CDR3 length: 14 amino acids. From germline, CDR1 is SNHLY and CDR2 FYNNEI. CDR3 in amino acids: CASSETGESYGYTF. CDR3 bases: TGTGCCAGCAGTGAAACAGGGGAGAGCTATGGCTACACCTTC.

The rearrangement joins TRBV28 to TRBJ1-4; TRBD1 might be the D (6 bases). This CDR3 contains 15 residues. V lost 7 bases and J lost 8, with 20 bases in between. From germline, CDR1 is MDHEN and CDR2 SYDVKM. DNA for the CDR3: TGTGCCAGCACCCGACAGGCGGGGTTCGGGGAAAAACTGTTTTTT. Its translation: CASTRQAGFGEKLFF.

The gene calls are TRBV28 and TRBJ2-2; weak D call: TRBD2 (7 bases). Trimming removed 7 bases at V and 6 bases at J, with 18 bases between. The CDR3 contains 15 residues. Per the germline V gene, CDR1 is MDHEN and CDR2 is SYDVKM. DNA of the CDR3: TGTGCCAGCACCCCAAGGGGGGAGGGCCCCGGGGAGCTGTTTTTT. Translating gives CASTPRGEGPGELFF. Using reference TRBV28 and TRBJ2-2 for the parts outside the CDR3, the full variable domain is DVKVTQSSRYLVKRTGEKVFLECVQDMDHENMFWYRQDPGLGLRLIYFSYDVKMKEKGDIPEGYSVSREKKERFSLILESASTNQTSMYLCASTPRGEGPGELFFGEGSRLTVL.

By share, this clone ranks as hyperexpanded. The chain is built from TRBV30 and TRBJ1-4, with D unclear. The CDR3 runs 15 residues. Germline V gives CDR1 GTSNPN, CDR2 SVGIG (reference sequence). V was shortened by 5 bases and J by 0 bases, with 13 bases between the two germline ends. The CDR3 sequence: CAWESTVATNEKLFF. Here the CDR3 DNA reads TGTGCCTGGGAATCCACGGTTGCAACTAATGAAAAACTGTTTTTT.

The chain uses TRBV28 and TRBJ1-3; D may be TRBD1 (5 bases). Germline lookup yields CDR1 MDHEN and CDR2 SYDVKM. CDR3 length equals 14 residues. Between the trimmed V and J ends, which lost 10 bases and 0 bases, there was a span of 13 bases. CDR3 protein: CATTTDSSGNTIYF. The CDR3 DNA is TGTGCCACAACGACAGACAGCTCTGGAAACACCATATATTTT.

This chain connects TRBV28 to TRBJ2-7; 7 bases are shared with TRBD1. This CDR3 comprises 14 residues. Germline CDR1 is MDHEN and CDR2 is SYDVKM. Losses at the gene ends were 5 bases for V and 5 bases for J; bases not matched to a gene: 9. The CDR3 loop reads CASSDWQGVHEQYF. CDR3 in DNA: TGTGCCAGCAGTGACTGGCAGGGGGTCCACGAGCAGTACTTC. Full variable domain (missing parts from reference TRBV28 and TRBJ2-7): DVKVTQSSRYLVKRTGEKVFLECVQDMDHENMFWYRQDPGLGLRLIYFSYDVKMKEKGDIPEGYSVSREKKERFSLILESASTNQTSMYLCASSDWQGVHEQYFGPGTRLTVT.

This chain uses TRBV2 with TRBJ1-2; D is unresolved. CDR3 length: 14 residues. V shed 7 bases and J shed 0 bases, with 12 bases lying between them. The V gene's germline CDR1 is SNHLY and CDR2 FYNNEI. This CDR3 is CASTKQTSNYGYTF. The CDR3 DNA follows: TGTGCCAGCACCAAACAAACATCTAACTATGGCTACACCTTC.

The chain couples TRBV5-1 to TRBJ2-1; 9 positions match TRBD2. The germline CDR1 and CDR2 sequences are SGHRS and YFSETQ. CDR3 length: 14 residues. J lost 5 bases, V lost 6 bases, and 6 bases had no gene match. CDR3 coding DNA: TGCGCCAGCATGGGACTAGCTCTACACAATGAGCAGTTCTTC. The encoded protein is CASMGLALHNEQFF.

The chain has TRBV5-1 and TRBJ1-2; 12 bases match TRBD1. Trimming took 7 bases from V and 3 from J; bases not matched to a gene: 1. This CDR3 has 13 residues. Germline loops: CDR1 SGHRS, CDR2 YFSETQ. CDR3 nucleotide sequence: TGCGCCAGCGGGACAGGGGGCTACTATGGCTACACCTTC. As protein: CASGTGGYYGYTF. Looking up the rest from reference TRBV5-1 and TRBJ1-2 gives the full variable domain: KAGVTQTPRYLIKTRGQQVTLSCSPISGHRSVSWYQQTPGQGLQFLFEYFSETQRNKGNFPGRFSGRQFSNSRSEMNVSTLELGDSALYLCASGTGGYYGYTFGSGTRLTVV.

CDR3: CSVAAQGQETQYF. In DNA, the CDR3 is TGCAGCGTTGCCGCGCAGGGCCAAGAGACCCAGTACTTC. V and J are TRBV29-1 and TRBJ2-5, with D possibly being TRBD1 (5 bases). Germline V CDR1 and CDR2: SQVTM, ANQGSEA. The V gene lost 4 bases and the J gene lost 1 base, with 10 bases spanning the gap. The CDR3 totals 13 residues.

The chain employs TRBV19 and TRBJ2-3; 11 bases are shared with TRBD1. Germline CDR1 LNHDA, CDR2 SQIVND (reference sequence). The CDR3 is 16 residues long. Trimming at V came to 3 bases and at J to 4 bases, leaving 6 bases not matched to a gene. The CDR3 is CASSIPPGQGADTQYF. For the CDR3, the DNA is TGTGCCAGTAGTATCCCCCCGGGACAGGGGGCAGATACGCAGTATTTT.

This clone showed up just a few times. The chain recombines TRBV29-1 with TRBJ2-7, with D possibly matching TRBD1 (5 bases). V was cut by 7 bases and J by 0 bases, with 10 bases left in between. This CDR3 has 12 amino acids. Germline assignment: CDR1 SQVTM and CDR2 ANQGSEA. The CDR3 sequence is CSATGFSYEQYF. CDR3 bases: TGCAGCGCCACAGGATTCTCCTACGAGCAGTACTTC.